This T cell receptor beta chain came from a study of T-cell reconstitution after alpha-beta-depleted transplantation in children (dated by TCRdb to the mid-2010s). About the study as a whole: The study quantitatively tracked T-cell immune reconstitution after TCRalphabeta/CD19-depleted allogeneic hematopoietic cell transplantation in children using TCR repertoire profiling.

As encoded in the germline V gene (reference sequence), CDR1 is DFQATT while CDR2 is SNEGSKA. The CDR3 has 11 amino acids, counting the end cysteine and phenylalanine. Of the read, only the CDR3 DNA is kept; its 33 bases are in frame from base 1. Between the V and J ends, shortened by 7 bases and 7 bases respectively, the junction contains 13 bases. The library was built by means of PCR. The instrument was an Illumina HiSeq 2500. To normalize quantification of the TCRbeta repertoire, the TCR libraries were built with molecular barcoding that relied on unique molecular identifiers. TCRdb applied fastp at Q25 and MiXCR to the public reads, then kept only in-frame beta chains. Merged by CDR3 protein, the rows form single entries marked with the most common genes and DNA. The sample table shows just over 350,000 distinct CDR3 sequences, and 10% to 15% are seen once. The ten biggest clones cover about 3.9% of the sample.

Notes on this clonotype: Its target antigen remains unknown. Per-base quality was not reported, and no clone a single base away is much larger than it.

The clonotype originates from a human donor who donated a stem cell graft to a child with Fanconi anemia. The V gene is TRBV20-1 and the J gene is TRBJ1-1, with the D gene call left open. The sample here was PBMCs, taken from the stem cell graft. DNA sequence: TGCAGTGTGTTAAGGGTCGATGAAGCTTTCTTT. It specifies CSVLRVDEAFF.